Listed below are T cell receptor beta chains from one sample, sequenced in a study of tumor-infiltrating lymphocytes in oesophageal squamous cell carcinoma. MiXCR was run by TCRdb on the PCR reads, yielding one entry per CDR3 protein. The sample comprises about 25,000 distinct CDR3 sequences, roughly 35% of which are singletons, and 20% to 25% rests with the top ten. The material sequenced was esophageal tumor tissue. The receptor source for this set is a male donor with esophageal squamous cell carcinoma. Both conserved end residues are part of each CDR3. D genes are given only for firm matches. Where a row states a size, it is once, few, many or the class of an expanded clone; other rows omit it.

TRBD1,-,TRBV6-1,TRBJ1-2,TGTGCCAGCAGATCGGACAGGGCAGATAGTAACTATGGCTACACCTTC,CASRSDRADSNYGYTF
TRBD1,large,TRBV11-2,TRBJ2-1,TGTGCCAGCAGCAGCCGGGACAGCTCCTACAATGAGCAGTTCTTC,CASSSRDSSYNEQFF
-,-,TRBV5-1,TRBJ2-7,TGCGCCAGCAGCTTGGCGGGGCCTCAGGACAATGAGCAGTACTTC,CASSLAGPQDNEQYF
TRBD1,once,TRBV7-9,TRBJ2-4,TGTGCCAGCAGCTTAGCGGGACAGGGGTTATCACCCCTCCACTTC,CASSLAGQGLSPLHF
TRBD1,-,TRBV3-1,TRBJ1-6,TGTGCCAGCAGCCAAGAGACAGGGGCTTCACCCCTCCACTTT,CASSQETGASPLHF
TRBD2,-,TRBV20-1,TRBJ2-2,TGCAGTGCTAGAGATGGACTAGCGGGAGGGCTGAACACCGGGGAGCTGTTTTTT,CSARDGLAGGLNTGELFF
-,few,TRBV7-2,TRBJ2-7,TGTGCCAGCAGCTTATTTGCGGGAAACTACGAGCAGTACTTC,CASSLFAGNYEQYF
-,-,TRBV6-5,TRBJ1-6,TGTGCCAGCAGTGACCTGGACGGTGACAATGAGCAGTACTTT,CASSDLDGDNEQYF
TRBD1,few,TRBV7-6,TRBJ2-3,TGTGCCAGCAGCTTAGTTGTCAGGGGGGATACGCAGTATTTT,CASSLVVRGDTQYF
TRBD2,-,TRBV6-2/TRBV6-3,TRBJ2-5,TGTGCCAGCACTCTCCTCTTCCGGACTAGCGGGGGTCTGGAGACCCAGTACTTC,CASTLLFRTSGGLETQYF
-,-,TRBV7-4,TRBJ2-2,TGTGCCAGCAGCTTAAGGCCCACCGGGGAGCTGTTTTTT,CASSLRPTGELFF
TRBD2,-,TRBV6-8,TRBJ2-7,TGTGCCAGCAGTGCGTGGACTAGCGGATACTACGAGCAGTACTTC,CASSAWTSGYYEQYF
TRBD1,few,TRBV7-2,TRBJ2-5,TGTGCCAGCAGCTTAGCGACAGGGTTCCAAGAGACCCAGTACTTC,CASSLATGFQETQYF
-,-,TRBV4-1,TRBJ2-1,TGCGCCAGCAGCCAAGATCTCTGGCCATCTACCTACAATGAGCAGTTCTTC,CASSQDLWPSTYNEQFF
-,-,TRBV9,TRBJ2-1,TGTGCCAGCAGCGTAGGTGGTAGCGCTGAGCAGTTCTTC,CASSVGGSAEQFF
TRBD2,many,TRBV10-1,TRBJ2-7,TGCGCCAGCAAAGGGACTAGCGGGTACGAGCAGTACTTC,CASKGTSGYEQYF
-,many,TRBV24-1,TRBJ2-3,TGTGCCACCAGTGATTCCGCATACACAGATACGCAGTATTTT,CATSDSAYTDTQYF
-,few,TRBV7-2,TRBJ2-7,TGTGCCAGCAGCACCGCCTACGAGCAGTACTTC,CASSTAYEQYF
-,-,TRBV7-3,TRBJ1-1,TGTGCCAGCAGCTCGGACGGGAACACTGAAGCTTTCTTT,CASSSDGNTEAFF
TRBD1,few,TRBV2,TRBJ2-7,TGTGCCGGGGGACAGGAGTCCTACGAGCAGTACTTC,CAGGQESYEQYF
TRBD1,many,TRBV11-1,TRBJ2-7,TGTGCCAGCACCCTGTTAGACGGACAGGGGTTCCACGAGCAGTACTTC,CASTLLDGQGFHEQYF
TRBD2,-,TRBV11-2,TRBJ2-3,TGTGCCAGCAGGGGGGAACTAGCGGTTAGCACAGATACGCAGTATTTT,CASRGELAVSTDTQYF
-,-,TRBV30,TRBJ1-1,TGTGCCTGGCGGGACTTTGTGAACTCTGAAGCTTTCTTT,CAWRDFVNSEAFF
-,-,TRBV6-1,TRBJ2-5,TGTGCCAGCAGTGAAGGGTTCGGAGGCTTGGGAGAGACCCAGTACTTC,CASSEGFGGLGETQYF
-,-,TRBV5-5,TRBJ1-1,TGTGCCAGCAGGCTGCTGGGAAGGAGTCGGGGCACTGAAGCTTTCTTT,CASRLLGRSRGTEAFF
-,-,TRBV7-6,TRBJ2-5,TGTGCCAGCAGCCCCCGGGAGACAGATGGAGAGACCCAGTACTTC,CASSPRETDGETQYF
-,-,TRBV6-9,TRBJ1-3,TGTGCCAGCAGTTATCAGCCCATATATTTT,CASSYQPIYF
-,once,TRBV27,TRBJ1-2,TGTGCCAGCAGTTTTGAGGGGCACTATGGCTACACCTTC,CASSFEGHYGYTF
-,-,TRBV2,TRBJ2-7,TGTGCCAGCAGTGAGGGGCTCAACCTGGTCTACGAGCAGTACTTC,CASSEGLNLVYEQYF
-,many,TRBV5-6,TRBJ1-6,TGTGCCAGCAGCATGACAAATTCACCCCTCCACTTT,CASSMTNSPLHF
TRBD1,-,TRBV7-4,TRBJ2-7,TGTGCCAGCTTTTCGACAGGGGGCTCCTACGAGCAGTACTTC,CASFSTGGSYEQYF
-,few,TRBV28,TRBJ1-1,TGTGCCAGCAGTTTGGACTGGGGGAGAGGTGAAGCTTTCTTT,CASSLDWGRGEAFF
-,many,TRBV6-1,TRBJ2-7,TGTGCCAGCAGGATCCGGGACGGGCTATTAGAGCAGTACTTC,CASRIRDGLLEQYF
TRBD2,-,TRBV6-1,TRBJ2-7,TGTGCCACCCGACTAGCGGTCCAATACGAGCAGTACTTC,CATRLAVQYEQYF
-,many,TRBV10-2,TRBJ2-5,TGCGCCAGCAGTGACAGGGGCCGGGAGACCCAGTACTTC,CASSDRGRETQYF
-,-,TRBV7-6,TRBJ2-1,TGTGCCAGCAGCTCAAACGGAGGGTCCTACCTGGTGGGTGAGCAGTTCTTC,CASSSNGGSYLVGEQFF